The next 11 T cell receptor beta chains were all read from a single sample in a study of T cell clonality in common variable immunodeficiency. Measured with immunoSEQ multiplex PCR; TCRdb has only the in-frame clones, and not every one. Sampling found under 45,000 clones, none seen once. The sequenced sample was peripheral blood mononuclear cells. Every receptor here comes from a person between 18 and 69 years old in good health.

This clone is medium-sized by share. The CDR3 goes on 3 residues after the read ends, and that part is filled in from the germline J gene. The chain is built from TRBV20-1 and TRBJ2-3, with D perhaps TRBD1 (5 bases). Trimming stripped 6 bases from V and 3 bases from J, with 10 bases between. CDR3 length: 12 residues. Per the germline V gene, CDR1 is DFQATT and CDR2 is SNEGSKA (reference sequence). The CDR3 loop is CSAPDRTDTQYF. The covered CDR3 bases are TGCAGTGCCCCTGACAGAACAGATACG.

This clone was observed many times. The read finishes 3 residues shy of the CDR3 end, and the germline J gene is used to complete it. This sequence joins TRBV14 and TRBJ2-5; tentatively, D is TRBD1 (6 bases). CDR3 size: 16 residues. CDR1 is SGHDN, CDR2 FVKESK, per germline. Deletions cut 1 base from V and 6 bases from J, with 18 bases between. The CDR3 reads CASSQALTGREKTQYF. The sequenced CDR3 bases are TGTGCCAGCAGCCAAGCCTTGACAGGTCGAGAAAAGACC.

This clone was found a few times. The read terminates 3 residues before the CDR3 end, so the remaining end is supplied by the germline J gene. The chain links TRBV7-9 to TRBJ2-3, with TRBD1 matching over 8 bases. CDR1 SEHNR and CDR2 FQNEAQ come from the germline V gene (reference sequence). CDR3 length: 15 residues. The CDR3 sequence: CASSPTGDSNQPQYF. The sequenced CDR3 bases are TGTGCCAGCAGCCCGACAGGGGATAGCAATCAGCCG.

Ten or more counts support this clone. Here the CDR3 reads CAWSEAQGTEAFF. The CDR3 DNA, read in part, is TGTGCCTGGAGTGAAGCGCAGGGCACTGAA. The chain links TRBV30 to TRBJ1-1; D perhaps matches TRBD1 (5 bases). The read is 3 residues too short to cover the CDR3 end, so that end is filled in from the germline J gene. This CDR3 contains 13 residues. CDR1 is GTSNPN, CDR2 SVGIG, per germline (reference sequence). The V end was cut by 1 base, the J end by 4 bases, with 10 bases between.

This clone has a count of ten or more. CDR3 residues: CASSTGQVFQPQHF. The covered CDR3 bases are TGTGCCAGTAGTACGGGACAGGTTTTCCAGCCC. The chain couples TRBV19 to TRBJ1-5, with 8 positions matching TRBD1. The missing CDR3 end, 3 residues past where the read stops, is filled in from the germline J gene. The ends lost 4 bases at V and 7 bases at J; junction bases unmatched: 6. Per the germline V gene, CDR1 is LNHDA and CDR2 is SQIVND (reference sequence). There are 14 residues in the CDR3.

This clone was detected only a few times. This may come from a read error, since a much larger clone is one base off. The read ends 3 residues early relative to the CDR3; the germline J gene fills the gap. This chain uses TRBV30 with TRBJ2-3; D is unresolved. The CDR3 covers 14 residues. Germline loops: CDR1 GTSNPN, CDR2 SVGIG (reference sequence). The sequenced CDR3 bases are TGTGCCTCCGAGGCGGCTGGAAGCAATCAGCCG. Protein product: CASEAAGSNQP. The CDR3, in full, reads CASEAAGSNQPQYF.

In its sample, this clone was seen many times. The read ends 3 residues shy of where the CDR3 ends; the end is completed using the germline J gene. V and J are TRBV6-1 and TRBJ2-3; the match to TRBD2 covers 14 bases. This CDR3 has 18 amino acids. V was clipped by 2 bases and J by 6 bases; unmatched bases: 10. From germline, CDR1 is MNHNS and CDR2 SASEGT. The covered CDR3 bases are TGTGCCAGCAGTGAAAGGACTAGCGGGGGGCCTGTTGAGGATACG. This encodes CASSERTSGGPVEDT. The entire CDR3 protein reads CASSERTSGGPVEDTQYF.

Notes on this clone: The CDR3 end is not reached by the read, which stops 3 residues before it; the germline J gene fills it in. The rearrangement joins TRBV30 to TRBJ1-2; D might be TRBD1 (5 bases). From germline, CDR1 is GTSNPN and CDR2 SVGIG (reference sequence). The CDR3 is made up of 13 amino acids. CDR3 in amino acids: CAWRHTRTYDYTF. Incomplete CDR3 DNA: TGTGCCTGGAGACATACAAGGACATACGAC.

This clone was found a few times. The read finishes 3 residues shy of the CDR3 end, and the germline J gene is used to complete it. This chain joins TRBV7-9 and TRBJ2-3; TRBD1 matches at 7 bases. V trimming: 5 bases; J trimming: 2 bases; junction bases outside the gene matches: 4. The CDR3 sequence is 14 residues long. CDR1 and CDR2 (germline): SEHNR, FQNEAQ (reference sequence). The CDR3: CASSRDRYTDTQYF. Incomplete CDR3 DNA: TGTGCCAGCAGCCGGGACAGATACACAGATACG. The full variable domain, rest sourced from reference TRBV7-9 and TRBJ2-3, is DTGVSQNPRHKITKRGQNVTFRCDPISEHNRLYWYRQTLGQGPEFLTYFQNEAQLEKSRLLSDRFSAERPKGSFSTLEIQRTEQGDSAMYLCASSRDRYTDTQYFGPGTRLTVL.

This clone was observed at least ten times. The observed sequence ends 3 residues before the CDR3 terminus, with the missing tail filled in from the germline J gene. V and J are TRBV7-2 and TRBJ2-1; D possibly corresponds to TRBD2 (6 bases). Germline CDR1 is SGHTA and CDR2 is FQGNSA. Trimming stripped 5 bases from V and 6 bases from J, with 14 bases between. This CDR3 contains 14 residues. The sequenced CDR3 bases are TGTGCCAGCAGCCCGATGACTAGTTTCAATGAG. Translated: CASSPMTSFNE. The complete CDR3 protein is CASSPMTSFNEQFF.

Points on this clone: Read coverage stops 3 residues before the CDR3 terminus; the germline J gene supplies the remainder. The rearrangement links TRBV5-3 to TRBJ2-1, with a tentative D call TRBD1 (6 bases). TRBV5-3 is flagged as an ORF with uncertain function. The CDR3 extends over 14 amino acids. Trimming left V 1 base short and J 6 bases short, with 11 bases between. Incomplete CDR3 DNA: TGTGCCAGAAGCTTGAAGGGGGAGTCCAATGAG. This codes for CARSLKGESNE. The CDR3 as a whole reads CARSLKGESNEQFF.